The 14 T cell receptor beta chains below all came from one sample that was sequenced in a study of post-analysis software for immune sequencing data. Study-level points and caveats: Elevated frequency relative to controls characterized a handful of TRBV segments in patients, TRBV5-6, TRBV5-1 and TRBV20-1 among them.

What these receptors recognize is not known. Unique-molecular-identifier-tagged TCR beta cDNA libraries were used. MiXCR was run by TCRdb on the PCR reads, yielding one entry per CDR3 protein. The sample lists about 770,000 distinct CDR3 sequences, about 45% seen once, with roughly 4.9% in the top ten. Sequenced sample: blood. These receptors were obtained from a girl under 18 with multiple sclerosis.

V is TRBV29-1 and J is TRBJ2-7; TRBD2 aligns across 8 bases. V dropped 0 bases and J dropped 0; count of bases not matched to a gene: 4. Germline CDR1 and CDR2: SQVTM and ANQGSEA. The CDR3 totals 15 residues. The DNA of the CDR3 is TGCAGCGTTGAAGATGAGCGGGGGAGCTCCTACGAGCAGTACTTC. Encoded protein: CSVEDERGSSYEQYF.

In DNA, the CDR3 is TGTGCCAGCAGCCTCAGGGTTGAGGAGCAGTACTTC. Translation gives CASSLRVEEQYF. The V gene is TRBV12-3 or TRBV12-4, the J gene TRBJ2-7, with D perhaps matching TRBD1 (5 bases). There are 12 residues in the CDR3. V lost 6 bases and J lost 7, with 13 bases in between.

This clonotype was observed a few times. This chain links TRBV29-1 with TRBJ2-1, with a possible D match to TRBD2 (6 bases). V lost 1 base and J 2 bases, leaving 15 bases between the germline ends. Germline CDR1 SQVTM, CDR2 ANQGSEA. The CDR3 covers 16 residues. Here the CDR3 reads CSVEGGSGRTYNEQFF. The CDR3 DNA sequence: TGCAGCGTTGAAGGGGGGAGCGGGCGAACCTACAATGAGCAGTTCTTC.

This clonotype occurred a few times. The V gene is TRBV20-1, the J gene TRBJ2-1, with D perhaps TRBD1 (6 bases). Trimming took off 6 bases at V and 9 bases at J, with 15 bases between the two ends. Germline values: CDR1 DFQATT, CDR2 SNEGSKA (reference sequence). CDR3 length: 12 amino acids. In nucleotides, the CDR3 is TGCAGTGCCACAACAGGGTTGGTTGAGCAGTTCTTC. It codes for CSATTGLVEQFF.

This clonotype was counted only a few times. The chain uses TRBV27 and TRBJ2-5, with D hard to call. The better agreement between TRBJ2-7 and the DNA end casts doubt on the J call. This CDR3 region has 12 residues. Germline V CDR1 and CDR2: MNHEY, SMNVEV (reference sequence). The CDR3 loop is CASSFHGSEQYF. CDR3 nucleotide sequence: TGTGCCAGCAGTTTCCATGGTAGCGAGCAGTACTTC.

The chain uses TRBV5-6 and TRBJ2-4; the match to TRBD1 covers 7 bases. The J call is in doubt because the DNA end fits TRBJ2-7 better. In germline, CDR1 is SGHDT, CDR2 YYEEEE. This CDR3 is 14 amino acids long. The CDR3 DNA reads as TGTGCCAGCTCCAATGACAGGGACGACTACGAGCAGTACTTC. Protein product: CASSNDRDDYEQYF.

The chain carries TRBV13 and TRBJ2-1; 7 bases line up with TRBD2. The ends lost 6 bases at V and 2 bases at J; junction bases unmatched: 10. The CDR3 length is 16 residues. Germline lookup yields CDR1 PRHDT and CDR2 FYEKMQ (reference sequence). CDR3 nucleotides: TGTGCCAGCAGGGGACCTGAGCGGGGAACCTACAATGAGCAGTTCTTC. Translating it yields CASRGPERGTYNEQFF.

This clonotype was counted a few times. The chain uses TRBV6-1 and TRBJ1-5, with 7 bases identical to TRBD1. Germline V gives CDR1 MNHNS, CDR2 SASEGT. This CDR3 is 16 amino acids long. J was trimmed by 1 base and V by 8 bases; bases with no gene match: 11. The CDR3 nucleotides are TGTGCCAGCGCTTCGCCCAACAGGGGAAGCAATCAGCCCCAGCATTTT. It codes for CASASPNRGSNQPQHF.

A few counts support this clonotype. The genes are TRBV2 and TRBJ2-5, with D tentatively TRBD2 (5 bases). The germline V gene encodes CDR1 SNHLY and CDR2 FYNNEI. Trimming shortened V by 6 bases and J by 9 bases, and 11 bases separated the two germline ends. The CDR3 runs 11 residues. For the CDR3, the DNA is TGTGCCAGCAGATCTAGGCGGGCCCAGTACTTC. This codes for CASRSRRAQYF.

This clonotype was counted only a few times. CDR3 DNA sequence: TGTGCCAGCAGTGCTCGACTAGGAAGCAACGAGCAGTACTTC. Its translation is CASSARLGSNEQYF. V usage is TRBV28 and J usage is TRBJ2-5; a weak D match, TRBD2 (6 bases). Judging by the DNA end, TRBJ2-7 fits better; the J call may be wrong. Germline CDR1 MDHEN, CDR2 SYDVKM. This CDR3 spans 14 amino acids.

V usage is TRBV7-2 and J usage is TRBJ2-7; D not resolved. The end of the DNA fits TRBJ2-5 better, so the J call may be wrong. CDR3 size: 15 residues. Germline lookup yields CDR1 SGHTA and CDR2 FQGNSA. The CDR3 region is CASSPGTVAQETQYF. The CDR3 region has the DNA TGTGCCAGCAGCCCTGGCACAGTAGCCCAAGAGACCCAGTACTTC.

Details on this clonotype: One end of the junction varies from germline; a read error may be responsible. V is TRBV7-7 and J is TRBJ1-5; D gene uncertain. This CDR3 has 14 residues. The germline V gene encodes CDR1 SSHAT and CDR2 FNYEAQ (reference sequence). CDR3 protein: CASSLIRVAQPQHF. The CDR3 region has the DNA TGTGCTAGCAGCTTAATCCGGGTTGCTCAGCCCCAGCATTTT. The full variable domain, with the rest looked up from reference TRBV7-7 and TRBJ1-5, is GAGVSQSPRYKVTKRGQDVTLRCDPISSHATLYWYQQALGQGPEFLTYFNYEAQPDKSGLPSDRFSAERPEGSISTLTIQRTEQRDSAMYRCASSLIRVAQPQHFGDGTRLSIL.

The CDR3 here is CATSAREIYQPQHF. In DNA, the CDR3 is TGTGCCACCAGTGCCCGAGAGATATATCAGCCCCAGCATTTT. The chain recombines TRBV24-1 with TRBJ1-5; no definite D call. V lost 5 bases and J 5 bases, leaving 12 bases between the germline ends. The CDR3 is 14 amino acids. The V gene's germline CDR1 is KGHDR and CDR2 SFDVKD.

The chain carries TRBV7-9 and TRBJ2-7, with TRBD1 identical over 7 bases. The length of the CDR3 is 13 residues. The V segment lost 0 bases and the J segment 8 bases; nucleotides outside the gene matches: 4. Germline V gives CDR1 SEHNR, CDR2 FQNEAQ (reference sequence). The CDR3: CASSLAEGAQQYF. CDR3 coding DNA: TGTGCCAGCAGCTTAGCTGAGGGGGCCCAGCAGTACTTC. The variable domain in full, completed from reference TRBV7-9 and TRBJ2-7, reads DTGVSQNPRHKITKRGQNVTFRCDPISEHNRLYWYRQTLGQGPEFLTYFQNEAQLEKSRLLSDRFSAERPKGSFSTLEIQRTEQGDSAMYLCASSLAEGAQQYFGPGTRLTVT.